This T cell receptor beta chain is drawn from a study of T cells in Graves' hyperthyroidism and ophthalmopathy. The CDR3 runs to 15 residues. Germline values: CDR1 MNHEY, CDR2 SVGAGI. There are a few counts of this clonotype. At one end the junction does not follow the germline gene, possibly because of a read error. TCR beta CDR3 regions were amplified from RNA transcripts. Primed by the HTBI set, a first-round RT-PCR was run on the TCR CDR3. TCRdb re-called the multiplex PCR reads through MiXCR, storing one row per CDR3 protein. Of 450,000 to 550,000 distinct CDR3 sequences in the sample, roughly 25% were seen once.

This receptor was obtained from a woman in her thirties with Graves' ophthalmopathy. Material: blood. The V call is TRBV6-5, the J call TRBJ1-1; a possible D gene is TRBD1 (6 bases). For the CDR3, the DNA is TGTGCCAGCAGTTACCGACAGGTAAGTGGCACTGATGCTTTCTTT. This gives the protein CASSYRQVSGTDAFF.